This T cell receptor (beta chain) was captured in a study of control samples from healthy donors and cancer patients. Germline-derived CDR1 and CDR2 are LNHDA and SQIVND (reference sequence). The CDR3 loop spans 13 amino acids. V lost 6 bases, J lost 0 bases, and 9 bases lay in between. Only in-frame clones appear in the TCRdb table, and some are missing; sequencing was by immunoSEQ multiplex PCR. The sample carries about 21,000 clones, 84% recorded once. The chain couples TRBV19 to TRBJ2-7; weak D call: TRBD2 (6 bases). The sample consisted of PBMCs. The TCR sequence derives from a man aged 60 to 75 with colorectal cancer. Here the CDR3 reads CASSAGSSYEQYF. CDR3 DNA sequence: TGTGCCAGTAGCGCGGGAAGCTCCTACGAGCAGTACTTC. Full variable domain (outside the CDR3, taken from reference TRBV19 and TRBJ2-7): DGGITQSPKYLFRKEGQNVTLSCEQNLNHDAMYWYRQDPGQGLRLIYYSQIVNDFQKGDIAEGYSVSREKKESFPLTVTSAQKNPTAFYLCASSAGSSYEQYFGPGTRLTVT.